This is a list of T cell receptor beta chains from one sample in a study of CD4 T cells in relation to SARS-CoV-2 and coronaviruses. Antigen specificity for these receptors is unknown. Assay used: immunoSEQ multiplex PCR; TCRdb lists only in-frame clones, some missing. The profile covers tens of thousands of clones, with 75% to 80% appearing a single time and around 17% taken by the ten largest. The sample consisted of CD4+ T cells from PBMCs, cultured in vitro. All receptors come from a human donor in good health. Each CDR3 is given with its conserved first and last residue. A D gene is named only where the DNA matches it firmly. The listing skips clone size in some rows; elsewhere it reads once, few, many or a size class.

size,J,D,V,length,CDR3,DNA
-,TRBJ2-2,TRBD1,TRBV5-1,16,CASSAPGTGRTGELFF,TGCGCCAGCAGCGCCCCCGGGACAGGGCGTACCGGGGAGCTGTTTTTT
-,TRBJ2-1,TRBD2,TRBV10-3,16,CAISGLAGETINEQFF,TGTGCCATCAGTGGACTAGCGGGAGAGACGATTAATGAGCAGTTCTTC
-,TRBJ2-3,-,TRBV29-1,14,CSVEGGVRTDTQYF,TGCAGCGTCGAAGGGGGGGTACGCACAGATACGCAGTATTTT
-,TRBJ1-2,-,TRBV12-3/TRBV12-4,12,CASRGREGGYTF,TGTGCCAGTAGGGGCAGGGAGGGCGGCTACACCTTC
once,TRBJ1-1,-,TRBV6-5,13,CASIVREATEAFF,TGTGCCAGCATTGTCAGGGAGGCCACTGAAGCTTTCTTT
-,TRBJ1-2,-,TRBV27,12,CASSSWSGGYTF,TGTGCCAGCAGTTCCTGGTCGGGTGGCTACACCTTC
-,TRBJ2-1,TRBD2,TRBV7-2,16,CASSLTSGELGNEQFF,TGTGCCAGCAGCTTGACTAGCGGGGAGCTCGGAAATGAGCAGTTCTTC
-,TRBJ2-7,-,TRBV4-3,18,CASSQGNGRAGSSYEQYF,TGCGCCAGCAGCCAAGGGAATGGTAGGGCAGGAAGCTCCTACGAGCAGTACTTC
-,TRBJ2-4,TRBD2,TRBV7-3,15,CASSSSGRASNIQYF,TGTGCCAGCAGCTCCAGCGGGAGGGCCTCCAACATTCAGTACTTC
once,TRBJ2-7,TRBD2,TRBV11-2,15,CASSLGLAVSYEQYF,TGTGCCAGCAGCTTGGGTCTAGCGGTCTCCTACGAGCAGTACTTC
-,TRBJ2-4,-,TRBV3-1/TRBV3-2,19,CASSQEYPTSPGAKNIQYF,TGTGCCAGCAGCCAAGAGTACCCTACTAGTCCGGGGGCCAAAAACATTCAGTACTTC
-,TRBJ1-2,TRBD1,TRBV6-2/TRBV6-3,14,CASSIEGQFYGYTF,TGTGCCAGCAGTATAGAGGGACAGTTCTATGGCTACACCTTC
-,TRBJ2-2,-,TRBV2,14,CASSGTINTGELFF,TGTGCCAGCAGTGGGACTATAAACACCGGGGAGCTGTTTTTT
-,TRBJ2-1,TRBD2,TRBV19,15,CASSIMREYYNEQFF,TGTGCCAGTAGTATAATGCGGGAGTACTACAATGAGCAGTTCTTC
-,TRBJ1-4,-,TRBV6-5,14,CASTAGGASEKLFF,TGTGCCAGCACCGCCGGAGGGGCGAGTGAAAAACTGTTTTTT
-,TRBJ2-2,-,TRBV3-1/TRBV3-2,14,CASSSTGNTGELFF,TGTGCCAGCAGCTCGACAGGGAACACCGGGGAGCTGTTTTTT
-,TRBJ2-3,TRBD2,TRBV5-1,16,CASSLSGTSGTDTQYF,TGCGCCAGCAGCCTCTCCGGGACTAGCGGAACAGATACGCAGTATTTT
-,TRBJ1-1,-,TRBV2,13,CASSDPRGTEAFF,TGTGCCAGCAGTGACCCTAGAGGTACTGAAGCTTTCTTT
-,TRBJ1-5,-,TRBV19,14,CASSLENSNQPQHF,TGTGCCAGTAGTCTCGAAAATAGCAATCAGCCCCAGCATTTT
-,TRBJ1-3,-,TRBV4-2,17,CASSQSPEQLPGNTIYF,TGTGCCAGCAGCCAATCCCCCGAGCAGCTACCTGGAAACACCATATATTTT
-,TRBJ2-7,-,TRBV7-8,14,CASSLVLGSYEQYF,TGTGCCAGCAGCTTAGTTCTGGGAAGCTACGAGCAGTACTTC
few,TRBJ1-2,-,TRBV2,12,CASSGGVYGYTF,TGTGCCAGCAGTGGGGGAGTCTATGGCTACACCTTC
-,TRBJ2-3,-,TRBV3-1/TRBV3-2,16,CASSQGLAPGTDTQYF,TGTGCCAGCAGCCAAGGGCTAGCCCCTGGCACAGATACGCAGTATTTT
-,TRBJ1-5,-,TRBV29-1,14,CSVELGGGNQPQHF,TGCAGCGTTGAACTCGGAGGGGGCAATCAGCCCCAGCATTTT
-,TRBJ1-4,-,TRBV2,13,CASSPGTNEKLFF,TGTGCCAGCAGTCCCGGGACTAATGAAAAACTGTTTTTT
-,TRBJ1-1,-,TRBV7-2,14,CASSLASTETEAFF,TGTGCCAGCAGCTTAGCGTCGACAGAGACTGAAGCTTTCTTT
-,TRBJ2-3,TRBD2,TRBV6-5,14,CASSSGGSTDTQYF,TGTGCCAGCAGCAGCGGGGGGAGCACAGATACGCAGTATTTT
-,TRBJ1-1,-,TRBV5-8,14,CASTMTDMNTEAFF,TGTGCCAGCACCATGACAGACATGAACACTGAAGCTTTCTTT
-,TRBJ1-2,TRBD1,TRBV3-1/TRBV3-2,14,CASSQGPGQDGYTF,TGTGCCAGCAGCCAAGGCCCGGGACAGGATGGCTACACCTTC
-,TRBJ1-3,-,TRBV18,17,CASSPIQPGATGNTIYF,TGTGCCAGCTCACCCATACAACCAGGGGCCACTGGAAACACCATATATTTT
once,TRBJ1-2,TRBD1,TRBV6-5,15,CASATGGQGVFGYTF,TGTGCCAGCGCTACGGGGGGGCAGGGGGTATTTGGCTACACCTTC
few,TRBJ1-1,-,TRBV14,15,CASSQLGRAKGEAFF,TGTGCCAGCAGCCAACTCGGACGGGCCAAGGGTGAAGCTTTCTTT
-,TRBJ1-1,-,TRBV12-3/TRBV12-4,13,CASSLGTNTEAFF,TGTGCCAGCAGCCTCGGAACGAACACTGAAGCTTTCTTT
-,TRBJ2-7,TRBD1,TRBV2,12,CAISGQTYEQYF,TGTGCCATCTCGGGACAGACCTACGAGCAGTACTTC
-,TRBJ1-2,-,TRBV6-2/TRBV6-3,12,CASSRLLGGYTF,TGTGCCAGCAGCCGTCTCCTGGGGGGCTACACCTTC
-,TRBJ2-3,-,TRBV7-9,14,CASSTGRSTDTQYF,TGTGCCAGCAGCACGGGACGGAGCACAGATACGCAGTATTTT
-,TRBJ2-3,-,TRBV7-3,14,CASSLGASRDTQYF,TGTGCCAGCAGCTTAGGTGCCAGCCGGGATACGCAGTATTTT
few,TRBJ2-7,TRBD1,TRBV19,14,CASSLRQGKNEQYF,TGTGCCAGTAGTCTAAGACAGGGCAAAAACGAGCAGTACTTC
once,TRBJ2-4,-,TRBV27,15,CASSSGRGSGNIQYF,TGTGCCAGCAGTTCAGGTCGGGGGAGCGGAAACATTCAGTACTTC
-,TRBJ2-2,TRBD1,TRBV2,15,CASVYDRGNTGELFF,TGTGCCAGCGTCTACGACAGGGGGAACACCGGGGAGCTGTTTTTT
-,TRBJ1-1,TRBD1,TRBV2,12,CASMGQGVEAFF,TGTGCCAGCATGGGACAGGGTGTAGAAGCTTTCTTT
-,TRBJ2-3,TRBD2,TRBV5-8,16,CASSPGTSVETDTQYF,TGTGCCAGCAGCCCCGGGACTAGTGTGGAAACAGATACGCAGTATTTT
-,TRBJ1-6,-,TRBV27,13,CASGSMLGSPLHF,TGTGCCAGCGGATCAATGTTGGGGTCACCCCTCCACTTT
once,TRBJ1-5,TRBD1,TRBV2,15,CASTLSDRRLQPQHF,TGTGCCAGCACCCTCTCGGACAGGAGGCTACAGCCCCAGCATTTT
few,TRBJ2-1,TRBD2,TRBV19,16,CASSPSLAGAGNEQFF,TGTGCCAGTAGCCCCAGCCTAGCGGGGGCCGGGAATGAGCAGTTCTTC
-,TRBJ2-6,TRBD1,TRBV2,15,CASSRDSPGANVLTF,TGTGCCAGCAGTAGGGACAGCCCTGGGGCCAACGTCCTGACTTTC
-,TRBJ2-3,-,TRBV2,13,CASRQLHTDTQYF,TGTGCCAGCAGACAACTCCACACAGATACGCAGTATTTT
few,TRBJ2-4,-,TRBV7-9,15,CASSFGVGAKNIQYF,TGTGCCAGCAGCTTTGGGGTAGGGGCCAAAAACATTCAGTACTTC
once,TRBJ1-1,-,TRBV5-6,14,CASSLVGGITEAFF,TGTGCCAGCAGCTTGGTCGGGGGTATAACTGAAGCTTTCTTT
-,TRBJ2-7,TRBD2,TRBV7-2,14,CASRPWDYHYEQYF,TGTGCCAGCAGGCCCTGGGACTACCACTACGAGCAGTACTTC
-,TRBJ2-7,-,TRBV5-1,13,CASSLGELGEQYF,TGCGCCAGCAGCTTGGGGGAGTTGGGGGAGCAGTACTTC
-,TRBJ2-1,-,TRBV5-1,15,CASSLFQGLYNEQFF,TGCGCCAGCAGCTTGTTTCAGGGGCTATACAATGAGCAGTTCTTC
once,TRBJ2-5,TRBD1,TRBV5-1,15,CASSRGTGGGETQYF,TGCGCCAGCAGCCGAGGGACAGGGGGTGGGGAGACCCAGTACTTC